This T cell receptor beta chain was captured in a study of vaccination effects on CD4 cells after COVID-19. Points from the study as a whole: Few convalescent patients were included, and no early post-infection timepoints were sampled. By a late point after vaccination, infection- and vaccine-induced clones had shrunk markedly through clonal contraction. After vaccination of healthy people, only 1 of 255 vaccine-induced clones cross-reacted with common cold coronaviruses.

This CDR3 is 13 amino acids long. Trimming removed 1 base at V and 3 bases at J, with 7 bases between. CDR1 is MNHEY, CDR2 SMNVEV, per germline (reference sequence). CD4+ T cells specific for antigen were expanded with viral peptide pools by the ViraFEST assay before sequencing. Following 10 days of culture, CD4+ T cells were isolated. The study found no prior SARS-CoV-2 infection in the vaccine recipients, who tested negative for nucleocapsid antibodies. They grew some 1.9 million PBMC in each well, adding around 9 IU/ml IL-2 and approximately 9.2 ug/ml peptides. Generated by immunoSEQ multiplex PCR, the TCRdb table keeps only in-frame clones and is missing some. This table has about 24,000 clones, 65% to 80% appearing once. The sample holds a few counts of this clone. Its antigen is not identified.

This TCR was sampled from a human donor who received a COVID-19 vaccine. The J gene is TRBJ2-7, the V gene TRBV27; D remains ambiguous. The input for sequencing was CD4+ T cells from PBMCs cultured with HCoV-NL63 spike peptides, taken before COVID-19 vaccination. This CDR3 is CASSLFEHYEQYF. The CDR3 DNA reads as TGTGCCAGCAGTTTATTCGAACACTACGAGCAGTACTTC.